The entry below describes one TCR beta chain. The antigen remains unidentified. This entry is derived from a study of OX40 agonist ivuxolimab in advanced cancers. Across the whole study: Prior anti-PD-1, anti-PD-L1 or anti-CTLA-4 therapy did not bar entry, and about 40% had some. Study-wide points: Those patients achieving a partial response at 0.1-3.0 mg/kg showed among the lowest clonal expansion.

Germline V gives CDR1 LNHDA, CDR2 SQIVND (reference sequence). J was trimmed by 2 bases and V by 4 bases; bases with no gene match: 9. The CDR3 is 17 amino acids. TCRdb's table, derived via immunoSEQ multiplex PCR, lists solely in-frame clones and lacks some. The profile shows fewer than 80,000 clones, around 90% of them singletons. Excluded were patients having autoimmune disease history or systemic immunosuppression. Sampled blood was obtained at baseline, cycle 4 day 1, and cycle 7 day 1. Sequencing used CD4+ or CD8+ T cells sorted from blood, obtained in a trial of the OX40 agonist ivuxolimab. This TCR came from an adult with an advanced solid tumor such as melanoma, head and neck, liver or kidney cancer. This chain links TRBV19 with TRBJ1-5; 9 bases agree with TRBD1. The DNA of the CDR3 is TGTGCCAGTAGTACCGCCGGGACAGGGCTCCGCAATCAGCCCCAGCATTTT. Protein sequence: CASSTAGTGLRNQPQHF. Full variable domain (missing parts from reference TRBV19 and TRBJ1-5): DGGITQSPKYLFRKEGQNVTLSCEQNLNHDAMYWYRQDPGQGLRLIYYSQIVNDFQKGDIAEGYSVSREKKESFPLTVTSAQKNPTAFYLCASSTAGTGLRNQPQHFGDGTRLSIL.